This is a list of T cell receptor beta chains from one sample in a study of neurological immune-mediated disorders. TCRdb redid the calling of the 5' RACE reads with MiXCR, one entry per CDR3 protein. The profile covers roughly 100,000 distinct CDR3 sequences, with approximately 4% appearing a single time and around 3.2% taken by the ten largest. Source material: PBMCs. These receptors were taken from a woman aged 45-65 years with multiple sclerosis. The CDR3 runs from the conserved cysteine through the conserved F or W. The order of the fields is CDR3 DNA, CDR3 protein, clone size, D gene, J gene, V gene. D genes are given only for firm matches. Only some rows state a clone size, as once, few, many or a class for expanded clones.

cdr3_nt: TGTGCCAGCTCACCGGGACAGGGAAGGGATCAGCCCCAGCATTTT
cdr3_aa: CASSPGQGRDQPQHF
clone_size: many
d_call: TRBD1
j_call: TRBJ1-5
v_call: TRBV18

cdr3_nt: TGTGCCAGCAGTTTCCTTAGCTCCTACAATGAGCAGTTCTTC
cdr3_aa: CASSFLSSYNEQFF
clone_size: many
d_call: NA
j_call: TRBJ2-1
v_call: TRBV6-2/TRBV6-3

cdr3_nt: TGTGCCAGCAGTGTCGTTCGGGAGGGGAATGAAAAACTGTTTTTT
cdr3_aa: CASSVVREGNEKLFF
clone_size: NA
d_call: NA
j_call: TRBJ1-4
v_call: TRBV2

cdr3_nt: TGTGCCAGCAGCTCCTCTGGCGGGGGGGCAAATGAGCAGTTCTTC
cdr3_aa: CASSSSGGGANEQFF
clone_size: many
d_call: TRBD2
j_call: TRBJ2-1
v_call: TRBV7-3

cdr3_nt: TGTGCCATCAGTGATCTGGCAGGGACCCATGGCTACACCTTC
cdr3_aa: CAISDLAGTHGYTF
clone_size: many
d_call: NA
j_call: TRBJ1-2
v_call: TRBV10-3

cdr3_nt: TGCGCCAGCAGCTTGGATGTCGGCTACTATGGCTACACCTTC
cdr3_aa: CASSLDVGYYGYTF
clone_size: many
d_call: NA
j_call: TRBJ1-2
v_call: TRBV5-1

cdr3_nt: TGTGCCAGCAGCTCGCTACCCGCGGGACAGGGGAGGCGTAGCGAGCAGTACTTC
cdr3_aa: CASSSLPAGQGRRSEQYF
clone_size: many
d_call: TRBD1
j_call: TRBJ2-7
v_call: TRBV7-2

cdr3_nt: TGCGCCAGCAGCCGAACCAGTAACAGGGAGAGGTTCATTCAGTACTTC
cdr3_aa: CASSRTSNRERFIQYF
clone_size: many
d_call: NA
j_call: TRBJ2-4
v_call: TRBV4-1

cdr3_nt: TGTGCCAGCTCACCAACGAGACAGGGGACAGATACGCAGTATTTT
cdr3_aa: CASSPTRQGTDTQYF
clone_size: many
d_call: TRBD1
j_call: TRBJ2-3
v_call: TRBV18

cdr3_nt: TGTGCCAGTAGTACAGGGGGGTTCCAGCCCCAGCATTTT
cdr3_aa: CASSTGGFQPQHF
clone_size: many
d_call: TRBD1
j_call: TRBJ1-5
v_call: TRBV19

cdr3_nt: TGCGCCAGCAGCCAGTTCTGGGATTACACAGATACGCAGTATTTT
cdr3_aa: CASSQFWDYTDTQYF
clone_size: many
d_call: NA
j_call: TRBJ2-3
v_call: TRBV4-3

cdr3_nt: TGTGCCACCAGCCCGGGGGCCGGTGCAGATACGCAGTATTTT
cdr3_aa: CATSPGAGADTQYF
clone_size: many
d_call: NA
j_call: TRBJ2-3
v_call: TRBV15

cdr3_nt: TGCAGCGCAGTTGGACAGGGGGGTCAGCCCCAGCATTTT
cdr3_aa: CSAVGQGGQPQHF
clone_size: many
d_call: TRBD1
j_call: TRBJ1-5
v_call: TRBV29-1

cdr3_nt: TGTGCCAGCAGCTTAGTAAAGGGTACCTACGAGCAGTACTTC
cdr3_aa: CASSLVKGTYEQYF
clone_size: many
d_call: NA
j_call: TRBJ2-7
v_call: TRBV7-2

cdr3_nt: TGCAGTGCTTATCAGGGTCGAAGGAGCAATCAGCCCCAGCATTTT
cdr3_aa: CSAYQGRRSNQPQHF
clone_size: many
d_call: NA
j_call: TRBJ1-5
v_call: TRBV20-1

cdr3_nt: TGCGCCAGCAGGGGACAGATTAATGAAAAACTGTTTTTT
cdr3_aa: CASRGQINEKLFF
clone_size: many
d_call: TRBD1
j_call: TRBJ1-4
v_call: TRBV10-2

cdr3_nt: TGTGCCACCAACCCTGGACAGTCCCCCTACAATGAGCAGTTCTTC
cdr3_aa: CATNPGQSPYNEQFF
clone_size: many
d_call: NA
j_call: TRBJ2-1
v_call: TRBV7-2

cdr3_nt: TGTGCCAGCAGCTTCCAGGGGAAGGCCGGGGAGCTGTTTTTT
cdr3_aa: CASSFQGKAGELFF
clone_size: many
d_call: NA
j_call: TRBJ2-2
v_call: TRBV7-2

cdr3_nt: TGTGCCAGCAGCCAAGCGACAGGGGGCAATCAGCCCCAGCATTTT
cdr3_aa: CASSQATGGNQPQHF
clone_size: many
d_call: TRBD1
j_call: TRBJ1-5
v_call: TRBV3-1

cdr3_nt: TGTGCCATCGGACCAACAACCCTCCCAGGGGCCAACGTCCTGACTTTC
cdr3_aa: CAIGPTTLPGANVLTF
clone_size: many
d_call: NA
j_call: TRBJ2-6
v_call: TRBV10-3

cdr3_nt: TGTGCCAGCGGGGTCCCAGATACGCAGTATTTT
cdr3_aa: CASGVPDTQYF
clone_size: many
d_call: NA
j_call: TRBJ2-3
v_call: TRBV12-3/TRBV12-4

cdr3_nt: TGCAGTGCTTCGGGGCTAGCGGGGGGCCACAATGAGCAGTTCTTC
cdr3_aa: CSASGLAGGHNEQFF
clone_size: many
d_call: TRBD2
j_call: TRBJ2-1
v_call: TRBV20-1

cdr3_nt: TGCGCCAGCAGCTTACAGGGAGGGTCTGGGGCCAACGTCCTGACTTTC
cdr3_aa: CASSLQGGSGANVLTF
clone_size: many
d_call: NA
j_call: TRBJ2-6
v_call: TRBV5-1

cdr3_nt: TGTGCCACCAGCAGACCGCGCACAGGGACGAACGAGCAGTACTTC
cdr3_aa: CATSRPRTGTNEQYF
clone_size: many
d_call: NA
j_call: TRBJ2-7
v_call: TRBV15

cdr3_nt: TGCGCCAGCAGCCGGATGACAGGCACAGATACGCAGTATTTT
cdr3_aa: CASSRMTGTDTQYF
clone_size: many
d_call: NA
j_call: TRBJ2-3
v_call: TRBV5-1

cdr3_nt: TGTGCCAGCAGCTTAGGGGTAGCGGGGGGCCTACCTACCCTCGAGCAGTACTTC
cdr3_aa: CASSLGVAGGLPTLEQYF
clone_size: NA
d_call: TRBD2
j_call: TRBJ2-7
v_call: TRBV7-2

cdr3_nt: TGCGCCAGCAGCTTCACCGGGACGCAGAGGAACTATGGCTACACCTTC
cdr3_aa: CASSFTGTQRNYGYTF
clone_size: many
d_call: NA
j_call: TRBJ1-2
v_call: TRBV5-1

cdr3_nt: TGCGCCAGCAGCTTGGGGCAAACCGGGGAGCTGTTTTTT
cdr3_aa: CASSLGQTGELFF
clone_size: many
d_call: NA
j_call: TRBJ2-2
v_call: TRBV5-1

cdr3_nt: TGTGCCGTATTCGACAGGAGTAATGAAAAACTGTTTTTT
cdr3_aa: CAVFDRSNEKLFF
clone_size: many
d_call: NA
j_call: TRBJ1-4
v_call: TRBV10-3

cdr3_nt: TGTGCCAGCAGAACCCTCTCCCTAGCGGAACAAGAGACCCAGTACTTC
cdr3_aa: CASRTLSLAEQETQYF
clone_size: many
d_call: TRBD2
j_call: TRBJ2-5
v_call: TRBV6-6